This TCR beta chain originates from a study of cytomegalovirus exposure and HLA in healthy donors. For the study at large: Prior work identified 120 million or so unique TCR beta sequences in some 180 million T cells.

The study, taken as a whole, reports: In vitro confirmation showed a few CMV-associated chains to be CMV antigen specific. Later work associated roughly 15,000 TCR beta sequences with HLA alleles at 0.05 false discovery rate.

In regard to this clone: The antigen remains unidentified.

Amplification used 60 Vbeta primers and 13 Jbeta primers. Only in-frame clones appear in the TCRdb table, and some are missing; sequencing was by immunoSEQ multiplex PCR. The clone table shows over 100,000 clones, with the ten largest holding approximately 1.6%. This CDR3 has 15 amino acids. In germline, CDR1 is SGHTA, CDR2 FQGTGA. Losses at the gene ends were 4 bases for V and 5 bases for J; bases not matched to a gene: 8. The donors were healthy bone marrow donors. The clonotype was recovered from a woman aged 35 to 49 in good health and CMV-seropositive. The genes are TRBV7-3 and TRBJ2-7; TRBD2 aligns across 10 bases. The sequenced material came from PBMCs. CDR3 sequence reads: CASSSGLAGDHEQYF. The CDR3 DNA follows: TGTGCCAGCAGCTCGGGTCTAGCGGGAGATCACGAGCAGTACTTC.